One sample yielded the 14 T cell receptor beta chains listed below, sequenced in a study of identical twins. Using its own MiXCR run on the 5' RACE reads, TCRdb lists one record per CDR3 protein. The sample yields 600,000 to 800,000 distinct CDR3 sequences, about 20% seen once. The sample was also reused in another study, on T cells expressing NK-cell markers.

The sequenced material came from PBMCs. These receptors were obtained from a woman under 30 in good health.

The CDR3 region has the DNA TGTGCCAGCTCACAAGCCGTCCTAGCGGGGCCGACCGGGGAGCTGTTTTTT. It encodes CASSQAVLAGPTGELFF. The chain couples TRBV18 to TRBJ2-2, with 9 bases fitting TRBD2. The CDR3 is made up of 17 amino acids. V dropped 4 bases and J dropped 5; count of bases not matched to a gene: 11. Germline V lookup: CDR1 KGHSH, CDR2 LQKENI.

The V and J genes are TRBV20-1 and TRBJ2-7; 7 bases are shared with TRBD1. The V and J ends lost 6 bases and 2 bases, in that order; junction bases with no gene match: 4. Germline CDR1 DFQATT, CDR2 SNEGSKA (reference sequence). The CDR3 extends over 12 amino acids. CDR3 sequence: CSATTGTYEQYF. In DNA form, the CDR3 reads TGCAGTGCCACGACAGGGACCTACGAGCAGTACTTC.

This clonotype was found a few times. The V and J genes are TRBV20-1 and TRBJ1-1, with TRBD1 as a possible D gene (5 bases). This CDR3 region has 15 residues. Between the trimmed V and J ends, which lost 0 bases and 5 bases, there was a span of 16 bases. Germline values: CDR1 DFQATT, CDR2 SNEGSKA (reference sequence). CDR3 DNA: TGCAGTGCTAGAGATCCAAGGGGCGCGAATACTGAAGCTTTCTTT. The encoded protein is CSARDPRGANTEAFF.

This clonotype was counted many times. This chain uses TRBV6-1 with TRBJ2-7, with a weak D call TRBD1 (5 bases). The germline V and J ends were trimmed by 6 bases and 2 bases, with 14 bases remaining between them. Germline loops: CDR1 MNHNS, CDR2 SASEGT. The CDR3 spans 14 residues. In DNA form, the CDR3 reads TGTGCCAGCAGCCAAGTGGGGCCTGCCTACGAGCAGTACTTC. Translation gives CASSQVGPAYEQYF.

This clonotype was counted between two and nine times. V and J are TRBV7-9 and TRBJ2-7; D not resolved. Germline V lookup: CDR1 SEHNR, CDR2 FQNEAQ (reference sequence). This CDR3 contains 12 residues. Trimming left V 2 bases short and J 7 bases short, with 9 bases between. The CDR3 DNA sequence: TGTGCCAGCAGCTTAAACAGAAATGAGCAGTACTTC. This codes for CASSLNRNEQYF.

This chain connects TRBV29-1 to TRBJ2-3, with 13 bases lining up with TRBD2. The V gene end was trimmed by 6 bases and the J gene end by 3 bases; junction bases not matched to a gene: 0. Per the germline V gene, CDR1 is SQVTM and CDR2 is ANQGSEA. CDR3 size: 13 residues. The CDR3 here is CSVTSGRTDTQYF. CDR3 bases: TGCAGCGTGACTAGCGGGAGGACAGATACGCAGTATTTT.

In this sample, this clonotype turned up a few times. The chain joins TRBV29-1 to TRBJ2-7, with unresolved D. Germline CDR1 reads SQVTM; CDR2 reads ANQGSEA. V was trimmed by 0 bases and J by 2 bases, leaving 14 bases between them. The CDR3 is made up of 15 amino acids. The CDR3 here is CSVEEEDGPAYEQYF. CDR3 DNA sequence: TGCAGCGTTGAAGAGGAAGACGGACCCGCCTACGAGCAGTACTTC.

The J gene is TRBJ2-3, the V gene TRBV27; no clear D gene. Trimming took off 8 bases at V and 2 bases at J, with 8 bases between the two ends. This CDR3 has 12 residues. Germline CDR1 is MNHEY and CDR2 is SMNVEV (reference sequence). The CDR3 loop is CASGYPTDTQYF. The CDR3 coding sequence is TGTGCCAGCGGATACCCCACAGATACGCAGTATTTT.

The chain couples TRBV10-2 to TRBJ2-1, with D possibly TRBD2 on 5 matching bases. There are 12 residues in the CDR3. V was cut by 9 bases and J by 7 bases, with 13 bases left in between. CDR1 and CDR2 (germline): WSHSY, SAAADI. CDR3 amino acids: CASKLDTNEQFF. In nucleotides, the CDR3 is TGCGCCAGTAAACTAGACACAAATGAGCAGTTCTTC.

CDR3 region: CASSLSGVASGSLPYEQYF. CDR3 DNA sequence: TGTGCCAGCAGCTTATCCGGTGTGGCTAGCGGGAGTCTGCCCTACGAGCAGTACTTC. The chain links TRBV11-2 to TRBJ2-7, with 10 bases matching TRBD2. V shed 2 bases and J 2 bases; nucleotides not matched to a gene: 15. Germline CDR1 and CDR2: SGHAT and FQNNGV. The CDR3 runs to 19 residues.

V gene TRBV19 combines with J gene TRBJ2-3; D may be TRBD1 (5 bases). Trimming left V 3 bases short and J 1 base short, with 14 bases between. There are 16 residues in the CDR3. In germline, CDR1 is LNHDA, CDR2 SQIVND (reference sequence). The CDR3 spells CASSIGAVSGTDTQYF. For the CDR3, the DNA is TGTGCCAGTAGTATTGGGGCGGTGAGTGGCACAGATACGCAGTATTTT.

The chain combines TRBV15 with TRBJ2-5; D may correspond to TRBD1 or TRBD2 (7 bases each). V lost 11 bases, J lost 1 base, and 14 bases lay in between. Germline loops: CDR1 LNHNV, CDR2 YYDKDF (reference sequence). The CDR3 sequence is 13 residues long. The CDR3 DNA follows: TGTGCCTCTCAGGGGGAGGGCCAAGAGACCCAGTACTTC. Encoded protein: CASQGEGQETQYF.

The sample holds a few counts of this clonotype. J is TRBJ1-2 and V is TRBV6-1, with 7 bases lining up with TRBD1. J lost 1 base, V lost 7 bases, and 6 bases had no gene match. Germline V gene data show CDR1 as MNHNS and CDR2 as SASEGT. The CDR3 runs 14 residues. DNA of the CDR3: TGTGCCAGCAAACAGACAGGGATTAACTATGGCTACACCTTC. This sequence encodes CASKQTGINYGYTF.

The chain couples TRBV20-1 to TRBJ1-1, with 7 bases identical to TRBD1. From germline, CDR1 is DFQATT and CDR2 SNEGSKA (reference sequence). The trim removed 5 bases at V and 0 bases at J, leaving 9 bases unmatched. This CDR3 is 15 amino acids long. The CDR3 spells CSAWGTETMNTEAFF. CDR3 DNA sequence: TGCAGTGCTTGGGGGACAGAGACCATGAACACTGAAGCTTTCTTT.